This T cell receptor beta chain originates from a study of T cell responses to AZD1222 COVID-19 vaccine. As regards this clone: Its cognate antigen is unknown.

TCRdb's copy holds only in-frame clones and misses some; the assay was immunoSEQ multiplex PCR. The sample lists around 150,000 clones; around 90% were seen once. V lost 4 bases to trimming and J lost 1 base, with 10 bases between them. The CDR3 covers 14 residues. Germline V gene sequence: CDR1 LGHDT, CDR2 YNNKEL (reference sequence). Overall study results and limits: Among the donors, most were white British and more were female, and clonal diversity was possibly underestimated. Compared with day 0, the breadth and depth of the Spike-specific TCR repertoire rose significantly after two doses of AZD1222. Nearly half of spike-specific TCRs reportedly target unmutated variant regions.

The specimen comprised peripheral blood, sampled on day 0 of AZD1222 vaccination. The sequence came from an adult in good health. The J gene is TRBJ1-1, the V gene TRBV3-1 (or the pseudogene TRBV3-2); D gene ambiguous. The CDR3 coding sequence is TGTGCCAGCAGCCCTGGAAACCGGAACACTGAAGCTTTCTTT. Residues: CASSPGNRNTEAFF.